The rows below give T cell receptor beta chains drawn from one sample of a study of cytomegalovirus exposure and HLA in healthy donors. Sequenced by immunoSEQ multiplex PCR; TCRdb stores in-frame clones only, minus some. The data contain 100,000 to 150,000 clones, approximately 81% of them singletons. The specimen was PBMCs. The source of these receptors is a man between 18 and 29 years old in good health and CMV-seronegative. Both conserved end residues are part of each CDR3. The D gene is left open where the match is weak. Rows may omit the clone size; those that give it use once, few, many or a size class.

V gene	D gene	J gene	clone size	CDR3 protein	CDR3 DNA
TRBV5-1	TRBD2	TRBJ2-1	NA	CASSSGLAGYNEQFF	TGCGCCAGCAGCTCAGGACTAGCGGGCTACAATGAGCAGTTCTTC
TRBV6-5	NA	TRBJ1-1	NA	CATGTWERVAFF	TGTGCCACTGGGACTTGGGAGCGCGTAGCTTTCTTT
TRBV7-9	NA	TRBJ2-2	once	CASSLWKAAGAGELFF	TGTGCCAGCAGCTTATGGAAGGCTGCCGGGGCCGGGGAGCTGTTTTTT
TRBV19	TRBD1	TRBJ2-7	NA	CASSVTGTGEDEQYF	TGTGCCAGTAGTGTAACCGGGACAGGGGAGGACGAGCAGTACTTC
TRBV5-1	NA	TRBJ2-7	NA	CASSFGGNPYEQYF	TGCGCCAGCAGCTTCGGGGGTAACCCCTACGAGCAGTACTTC
TRBV5-4	TRBD1	TRBJ1-2	NA	CASSSGQSLANYGYTF	TGTGCCAGCAGTTCGGGACAGTCATTAGCTAACTATGGCTACACCTTC
TRBV9	NA	TRBJ1-1	NA	CASSVVTGLGTEAFF	TGTGCCAGCAGCGTAGTAACAGGGTTAGGCACTGAAGCTTTCTTT
TRBV14	NA	TRBJ1-2	NA	CASSPPGGGYGYTF	TGTGCCAGCAGCCCGCCGGGGGGTGGATATGGCTACACCTTC
TRBV30	TRBD2	TRBJ2-6	NA	CAWSVKGGTGANVLTF	TGTGCCTGGAGTGTAAAGGGAGGGACTGGGGCCAACGTCCTGACTTTC
TRBV18	NA	TRBJ1-1	NA	CASSAGGDTEAFF	TGTGCCAGCTCTGCGGGGGGAGACACTGAAGCTTTCTTT
TRBV10-3	TRBD1	TRBJ2-1	NA	CAISEPTSEDRPYNEQFF	TGTGCCATCAGTGAGCCCACCTCCGAGGACAGGCCCTACAATGAGCAGTTCTTC
TRBV4-3	NA	TRBJ1-1	NA	CASSHLNTEAFF	TGCGCCAGCAGCCACTTGAACACTGAAGCTTTCTTT
TRBV4-3	TRBD1	TRBJ1-2	NA	CASSQDPYGRGPGGYTF	TGCGCCAGCAGCCAAGATCCCTATGGCAGGGGGCCGGGTGGCTACACCTTC
TRBV4-3	TRBD1	TRBJ1-2	NA	CASSRDVLDRGYGYTF	TGCGCCAGCAGCCGAGATGTGCTGGACAGGGGCTATGGCTACACCTTC
TRBV7-9	NA	TRBJ2-1	once	CASSSGREQFF	TGTGCCAGCAGCAGCGGCCGCGAGCAGTTCTTC
TRBV21-1	NA	TRBJ2-5	NA	CASSKAGQHPETQYF	TGTGCCAGCAGCAAAGCGGGGCAACATCCGGAGACCCAGTACTTC
TRBV7-9	TRBD2	TRBJ2-1	NA	CASRFSGGALVDEQFF	TGTGCCAGCCGATTTAGCGGGGGGGCCCTTGTTGATGAGCAGTTCTTC
TRBV6-5	TRBD1	TRBJ1-2	once	CASSYGTANGYTF	TGTGCCAGCAGTTACGGGACAGCGAATGGCTACACCTTC
TRBV28	TRBD1	TRBJ2-7	NA	CASTTWTGGYEQYF	TGTGCCAGCACCACCTGGACAGGGGGTTACGAGCAGTACTTC
TRBV18	TRBD1	TRBJ2-5	NA	CASSARGYQETQYF	TGTGCCAGCTCAGCCAGGGGGTACCAAGAGACCCAGTACTTC
TRBV19	NA	TRBJ1-1	few	CASSRFPGTEAFF	TGTGCCAGTAGTCGTTTTCCAGGCACTGAAGCTTTCTTT
TRBV9	TRBD1	TRBJ2-1	NA	CASSSGTGAIEFF	TGTGCCAGCAGCTCGGGGACAGGGGCTATTGAGTTCTTC
TRBV7-9	TRBD2	TRBJ2-5	NA	CASSLEAAGRAKETQYF	TGTGCCAGCAGCTTAGAGGCGGCCGGGAGGGCAAAGGAGACCCAGTACTTC
TRBV6-6	NA	TRBJ1-4	few	CASSSLRLVSEKLFF	TGTGCCAGCAGTTCCCTCCGACTCGTAAGCGAAAAACTGTTTTTT
TRBV19	TRBD1	TRBJ2-5	NA	CASSKRTGKSVETQYF	TGTGCCAGTAGCAAACGGACAGGGAAGTCGGTGGAGACCCAGTACTTC
TRBV6-5	NA	TRBJ1-4	NA	CASSPYGGAEKLFF	TGTGCCAGCAGTCCCTATGGGGGGGCTGAAAAACTGTTTTTT
TRBV30	NA	TRBJ2-4	NA	CAWTGSRINIQYF	TGTGCCTGGACCGGGAGCCGGATAAACATTCAGTACTTC
TRBV7-9	NA	TRBJ1-1	NA	CASSLLSEAFF	TGTGCCAGCAGCCTCCTCTCCGAAGCTTTCTTT
TRBV19	NA	TRBJ1-1	NA	CASSIGPGISEAFF	TGTGCCAGTAGTATTGGTCCGGGGATATCTGAAGCTTTCTTT
TRBV6-6	NA	TRBJ1-5	NA	CASSPGGPDQPQHF	TGTGCCAGCAGTCCGGGGGGTCCCGATCAGCCCCAGCATTTT
TRBV11-2	TRBD1	TRBJ1-4	NA	CASSPETGIFEKLFF	TGTGCCAGCAGCCCAGAGACAGGGATTTTTGAAAAACTGTTTTTT
TRBV13	TRBD2	TRBJ2-3	NA	CASSPDRTSGNRDTQYF	TGTGCCAGCAGCCCAGATAGAACTAGCGGAAACCGCGATACGCAGTATTTT
TRBV6-5	NA	TRBJ2-5	NA	CASRLGLAHLETQYF	TGTGCCAGCAGGTTGGGACTGGCCCATCTAGAGACCCAGTACTTC
TRBV5-1	TRBD1	TRBJ2-7	NA	CASSFGGTGSYEQYF	TGCGCCAGCAGCTTCGGGGGGACAGGGAGCTACGAGCAGTACTTC
TRBV5-5	NA	TRBJ1-2	NA	CASSPLRLGNYGYTF	TGTGCCAGCAGCCCCCTCAGGTTGGGTAACTATGGCTACACCTTC
TRBV28	NA	TRBJ2-3	NA	CASSFDISTDTQYF	TGTGCCAGCAGTTTCGACATCTCCACAGATACGCAGTATTTT
TRBV7-2	NA	TRBJ1-6	NA	CASSSWTVGFLNSPLHF	TGTGCCAGCAGCTCCTGGACAGTGGGATTCCTTAATTCACCCCTCCACTTT
TRBV5-5	TRBD1	TRBJ2-1	NA	CASSLVVLGRGHVYNEQFF	TGTGCCAGCAGCTTGGTGGTGTTGGGCAGGGGGCATGTGTACAATGAGCAGTTCTTC
TRBV10-1	TRBD2	TRBJ2-7	once	CASSPIRLAGATYEQYF	TGCGCCAGCAGCCCCATCCGACTAGCGGGGGCCACCTACGAGCAGTACTTC
TRBV18	TRBD1	TRBJ2-6	NA	CASSPPTLTGAGANVLTF	TGTGCCAGCTCACCACCGACTCTGACAGGGGCTGGGGCCAACGTCCTGACTTTC
TRBV9	TRBD1	TRBJ2-3	NA	CASSPRGQRTDTQYF	TGTGCCAGCAGCCCCCGGGGACAGCGCACAGATACGCAGTATTTT
TRBV10-3	TRBD2	TRBJ2-5	NA	CAQSGGRQETQYF	TGTGCCCAGAGCGGGGGGAGACAAGAGACCCAGTACTTC
TRBV28	TRBD1	TRBJ1-5	NA	CASRDRDNQPQHF	TGTGCCAGCAGAGACAGGGACAATCAGCCCCAGCATTTT
TRBV14	NA	TRBJ1-4	NA	CASSQGLFRRAGEKLFF	TGTGCCAGCAGCCAAGGATTATTTAGGAGGGCAGGCGAAAAACTGTTTTTT
TRBV7-2	NA	TRBJ2-5	NA	CASNLPGETQYF	TGTGCCAGCAACCTCCCGGGGGAGACCCAGTACTTC
TRBV28	NA	TRBJ2-7	NA	CASSFQGGAYEQYF	TGTGCCAGCAGTTTTCAGGGGGGCGCCTACGAGCAGTACTTC
TRBV4-3	TRBD1	TRBJ2-7	NA	CASSQLGQGARNEQYF	TGCGCCAGCAGCCAACTGGGACAGGGGGCGCGAAACGAGCAGTACTTC
TRBV5-1	NA	TRBJ2-5	NA	CASSLQAYQETQYF	TGCGCCAGCAGCTTGCAAGCGTACCAAGAGACCCAGTACTTC
TRBV6-5	TRBD2	TRBJ2-3	NA	CASRGGGGSTDTQYF	TGTGCCAGCAGGGGAGGCGGGGGTAGCACAGATACGCAGTATTTT
TRBV27	NA	TRBJ2-1	NA	CASSLSQYNEQFF	TGTGCCAGCAGTTTATCGCAGTACAATGAGCAGTTCTTC
TRBV28	TRBD1	TRBJ2-7	NA	CASSLDRATYEQYF	TGTGCCAGCAGTTTAGACAGGGCTACCTACGAGCAGTACTTC
TRBV7-9	NA	TRBJ2-7	NA	CASSLARQSSYEQYF	TGTGCCAGCAGCTTAGCGCGGCAAAGCTCCTACGAGCAGTACTTC
TRBV7-9	TRBD1	TRBJ1-2	NA	CASSERAGTDYGYTF	TGTGCCAGCAGCGAAAGGGCGGGGACAGACTATGGCTACACCTTC
TRBV6-5	NA	TRBJ1-1	NA	CASSLTGAEAFF	TGTGCCAGCAGTCTAACCGGGGCTGAAGCTTTCTTT
TRBV5-1	NA	TRBJ2-5	NA	CASSGLGQETQYF	TGCGCCAGCAGTGGTCTCGGCCAAGAGACCCAGTACTTC